This record covers a single T cell receptor beta chain. Its antigen is currently unknown. The trim removed 5 bases at V and 7 bases at J, leaving 15 bases unmatched. The CDR3 contains 17 residues. From germline, CDR1 is PRHDT and CDR2 FYEKMQ (reference sequence). The second PCR ran about 6 to 12 cycles with a sample-barcoded 5' primer and J-beta primers. TCRdb re-derived calls from the 5' RACE reads in MiXCR, one entry per CDR3 protein. The sample consists of approximately 820,000 distinct CDR3 sequences, roughly 44% of them appearing once. This entry is derived from a study of blood T cells in healthy people across ages. Points from the study as a whole: There were more naive CD4+ cells and higher diversity in long-lived donors than in aged donors. Total diversity from one million sequenced T cells was likely underestimated. Leaving the PBMCs unsorted stopped any conclusive comparison of naive versus antigen-experienced cells.

The sequencing sample was made of blood. The clonotype originates from a man in his 60s in good health. The V gene is TRBV13, the J gene TRBJ2-2; 8 bases fit TRBD2. This CDR3 is CASSPPGGGVRNGELFF. For the CDR3, the DNA is TGTGCCAGCAGCCCACCCGGGGGGGGAGTGAGGAACGGGGAGCTGTTTTTT.